Only a few counts were recorded for the clone carrying this T cell receptor (beta chain). Antigen: not known. Together with a sample-barcoded 5' primer, a J-beta primer mix was included in a second PCR lasting about 6 to 11 cycles. Each of the cDNA molecules was tagged by a template-switch adaptor with 12 random nucleotides. TCRdb reanalysed the 5' RACE reads using MiXCR and keeps one entry per CDR3 protein. Of 1.5 million to 2 million distinct CDR3 sequences listed, roughly 30% are singletons. The record originates from a study of blood T cells in healthy people across ages. Overall study results and limits: In long-lived donors, naive CD4+ cell counts and diversity exceeded those of aged donors.

V shed 0 bases, J shed 7 bases, and the junction held 9 bases outside the gene matches. Per the germline V gene, CDR1 is DFQATT and CDR2 is SNEGSKA (reference sequence). This CDR3 has 15 amino acids. Sequencing was carried out using blood. V is TRBV20-1 and J is TRBJ2-5, with 9 bases that match TRBD2. The receptor was derived from a woman in her 30s in good health. The CDR3 DNA sequence: TGCAGTGCTAGAGATGCCGGACTAGCGATGGGGACCCAGTACTTC. Translating it yields CSARDAGLAMGTQYF.